This TCR beta chain was identified during a study of shared clonotypes between healthy human individuals. Study results and limitations: Shared across four donors were roughly 4.7% of the naive CD4 clonotypes. Compared with clonotypes that all four donors shared, non-shared clonotypes had lower generation probabilities. Among the subsets, naive ones generally showed larger estimated richness than memory ones.

Sequencing used immunoSEQ multiplex PCR; TCRdb keeps in-frame clones, though not all of them. The sample has approximately 1,500,000 clones, 96% seen once. With regard to this clone: The antigen is not known.

The CDR3 spans 13 residues. From germline, CDR1 is SGHDN and CDR2 FVKESK. V lost 3 bases, J lost 7 bases, and 13 bases lay in between. The origin of this receptor is a man aged 25 to 45 in good health. The sequenced sample was naive CD4+ T cells sorted from blood. Stated subset: CD45RA+ positively selected. This chain links TRBV14 with TRBJ2-7; a weak D match, TRBD1 (5 bases). CDR3 region: CASSHGHALEQYF. The DNA for the CDR3 is TGTGCCAGCAGCCATGGACATGCGCTTGAGCAGTACTTC.